The rows below give T cell receptor beta chains drawn from one sample of a study of T-cell memory formation after mild COVID-19. TCRdb reprocessed the 5' RACE reads via MiXCR and lists one record per CDR3 protein. The sample holds roughly 13,000 distinct CDR3 sequences, roughly 15% seen once. The sequencing input was PBMCs or a T cell subset sorted from them (not recorded which). These receptors all come from a man aged 18-30 years who had mild COVID-19 (a few samples of this study predate the infection). Cell type and time point are not known. CDR3s include the opening cysteine and the closing phenylalanine or tryptophan. Each record gives: J gene, V gene, clone size, CDR3 protein. Size is stated for part of the rows, as once, few or many counts, or as a class when the clone is expanded.

TRBJ1-6 TRBV4-1 many CSSSQDPPGGHSPLHF
TRBJ1-2 TRBV7-9 many CASSLVEHGYTF
TRBJ2-3 TRBV7-9 many CASSREYTDTQYF
TRBJ1-4 TRBV11-2 many CASRTGALPATNEKLFF
TRBJ2-5 TRBV6-5 . CASSYSNPGPGLGTQYF
TRBJ2-3 TRBV7-3 many CASSLWGGPDTQYF
TRBJ1-1 TRBV12-3/TRBV12-4 . CASSRQGWGTEAFF
TRBJ2-2 TRBV7-2 many CASSYPAQGVVTGELFF
TRBJ2-7 TRBV13 . CASSLGAGFIYEQYF
TRBJ2-3 TRBV4-1 . CASSQDGGLSGVPHPTQYF
TRBJ1-1 TRBV5-1 . CASSWGTEAFF
TRBJ1-1 TRBV4-3 many CASSQGTGVGTEAFF
TRBJ2-3 TRBV5-4 few CASSLKRGQTDTQYF
TRBJ1-6 TRBV27 many CASSLDPDRGNSPLHF
TRBJ2-6 TRBV7-9 . CASSPRDSEYYGANVLTF
TRBJ1-6 TRBV7-9 many CASSSPDTYNSPLHF
TRBJ2-5 TRBV7-9 many CASSLKEARYLNETQYF
TRBJ2-3 TRBV7-6 many CASSLSTGLTDTQYF
TRBJ2-3 TRBV20-1 many CSASSGGHTQYF
TRBJ1-5 TRBV16 . CASSRSKGATYSNQPQHF
TRBJ2-3 TRBV7-2 . CASSLEGTDTQYF
TRBJ1-4 TRBV6-5 few CASRTTANEKLFF
TRBJ2-4 TRBV5-6 many CASSLGTGIGNIQYF
TRBJ1-4 TRBV12-3/TRBV12-4 many CASSLRVGPLGEKLFF
TRBJ2-5 TRBV6-9 . CASSYSRDRGETQYF
TRBJ1-1 TRBV5-5 many CASGQDRAAFF
TRBJ2-7 TRBV7-2 many CASSPFPGVSYEQYF
TRBJ2-5 TRBV7-9 many CASSFLWEETQYF
TRBJ2-3 TRBV6-2/TRBV6-3 many CASSSGAVSDTQYF
TRBJ1-2 TRBV7-2 many CASSFDAYGYTF
TRBJ2-3 TRBV7-2 many CASSLMDANTDTQYF
TRBJ2-1 TRBV4-2 many CASSQVQRGGHEQFF
TRBJ2-4 TRBV7-8 many CASSLGAGGYIQYF
TRBJ2-5 TRBV5-6 . CASWGLGKKETQYF
TRBJ2-2 TRBV7-2 many CASSSLPGTAGELFF
TRBJ1-1 TRBV28 . CASSLFSEIRQGKGSDTEAFF
TRBJ2-7 TRBV30 . CAWSTLAAYEQYF
TRBJ1-2 TRBV7-9 many CASSRGGGLNEDTF
TRBJ2-2 TRBV4-2 . CASSHPERGPFNGELFF
TRBJ1-2 TRBV9 many CASSVGGDGYTF
TRBJ2-1 TRBV7-9 many CASSLKWTSGGVDEQFF
TRBJ2-5 TRBV7-8 many CASSLNGRGLLETQYF
TRBJ2-2 TRBV9 many CASNSLETSGNGELFF
TRBJ1-1 TRBV9 many CASSPFDTEAFF
TRBJ1-1 TRBV5-6 many CASSFKNTEAFF
TRBJ1-2 TRBV4-3 many CASSHIGTRGRNYGYTF
TRBJ1-2 TRBV5-6 many CASSYGKAILYGYTF
TRBJ1-1 TRBV5-1 many CASSSSGRTTFF
TRBJ2-5 TRBV7-9 . CASSRPGLDTTGTQYF
TRBJ2-1 TRBV9 . CASSGTGRSNEQFF
TRBJ2-3 TRBV7-8 many CASSLVAGGYTDTQYF
TRBJ2-5 TRBV29-1 . CSVVVAGAAQETQYF
TRBJ2-3 TRBV7-6 many CASSLAGLAGFSTDTQYF
TRBJ2-1 TRBV7-9 many CASSAGTSGGIDEQFF
TRBJ1-1 TRBV20-1 many CSARGDTEAFF
TRBJ2-2 TRBV6-2/TRBV6-3 . CASTERQSANTGELFF
TRBJ2-1 TRBV18 many CASSFSQWRRSSYNEQFF